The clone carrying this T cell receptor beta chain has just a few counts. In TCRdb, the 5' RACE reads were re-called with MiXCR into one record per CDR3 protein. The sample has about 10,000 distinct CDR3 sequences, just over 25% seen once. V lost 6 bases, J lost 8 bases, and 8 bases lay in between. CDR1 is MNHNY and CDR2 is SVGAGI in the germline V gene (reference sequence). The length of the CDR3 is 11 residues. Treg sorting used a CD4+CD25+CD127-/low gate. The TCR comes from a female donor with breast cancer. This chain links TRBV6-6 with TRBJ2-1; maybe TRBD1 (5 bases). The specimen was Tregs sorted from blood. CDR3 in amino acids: CASSRTHEQFF. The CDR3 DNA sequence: TGTGCCAGCAGCCGGACACATGAGCAGTTCTTC.